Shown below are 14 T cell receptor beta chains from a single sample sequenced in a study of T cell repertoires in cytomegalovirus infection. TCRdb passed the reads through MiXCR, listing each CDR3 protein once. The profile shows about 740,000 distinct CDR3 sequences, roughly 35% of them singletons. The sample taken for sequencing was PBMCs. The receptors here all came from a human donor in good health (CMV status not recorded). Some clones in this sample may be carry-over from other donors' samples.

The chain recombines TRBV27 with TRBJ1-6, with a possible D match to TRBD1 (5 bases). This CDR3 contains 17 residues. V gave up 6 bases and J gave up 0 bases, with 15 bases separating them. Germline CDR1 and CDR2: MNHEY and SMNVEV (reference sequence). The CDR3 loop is CASRMRGLSSYNSPLHF. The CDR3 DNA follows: TGTGCCAGCAGAATGAGGGGATTAAGCTCCTATAATTCACCCCTCCACTTT.

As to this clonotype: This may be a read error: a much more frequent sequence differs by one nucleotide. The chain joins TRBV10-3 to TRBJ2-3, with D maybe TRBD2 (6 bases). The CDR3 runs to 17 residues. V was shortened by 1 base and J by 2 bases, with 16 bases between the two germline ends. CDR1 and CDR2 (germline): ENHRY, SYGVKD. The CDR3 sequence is CAISELSLARNTDTQYF. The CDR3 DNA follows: TGTGCCATCAGTGAGTTATCGCTAGCGAGGAACACAGATACGCAGTATTTT.

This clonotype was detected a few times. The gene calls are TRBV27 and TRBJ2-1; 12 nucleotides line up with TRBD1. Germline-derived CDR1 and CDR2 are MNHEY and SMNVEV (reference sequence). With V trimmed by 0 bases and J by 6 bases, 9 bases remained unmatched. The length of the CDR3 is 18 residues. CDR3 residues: CASSLSPRRGQGANEQFF. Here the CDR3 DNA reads TGTGCCAGCAGTTTATCGCCTCGTAGGGGACAGGGGGCCAATGAGCAGTTCTTC.

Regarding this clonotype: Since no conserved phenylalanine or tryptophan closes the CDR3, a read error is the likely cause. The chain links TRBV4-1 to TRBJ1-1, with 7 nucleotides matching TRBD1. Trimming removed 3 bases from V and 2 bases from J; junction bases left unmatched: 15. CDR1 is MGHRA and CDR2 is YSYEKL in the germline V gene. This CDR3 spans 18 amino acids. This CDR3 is CASSHIRDRGGRNTEAFL. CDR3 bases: TGCGCCAGCAGCCACATCCGGGACAGAGGAGGGAGAAACACTGAAGCTTTCCTT.

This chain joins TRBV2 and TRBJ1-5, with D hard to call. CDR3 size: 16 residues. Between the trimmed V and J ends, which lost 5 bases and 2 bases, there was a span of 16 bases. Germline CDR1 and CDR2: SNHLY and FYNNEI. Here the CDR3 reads CASSLFGLLGNQPQHF. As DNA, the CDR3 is TGTGCCAGCAGTTTGTTTGGCCTTTTGGGCAATCAGCCCCAGCATTTT. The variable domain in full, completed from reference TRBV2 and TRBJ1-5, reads EPEVTQTPSHQVTQMGQEVILRCVPISNHLYFYWYRQILGQKVEFLVSFYNNEISEKSEIFDDQFSVERPDGSNFTLKIRSTKLEDSAMYFCASSLFGLLGNQPQHFGDGTRLSIL.

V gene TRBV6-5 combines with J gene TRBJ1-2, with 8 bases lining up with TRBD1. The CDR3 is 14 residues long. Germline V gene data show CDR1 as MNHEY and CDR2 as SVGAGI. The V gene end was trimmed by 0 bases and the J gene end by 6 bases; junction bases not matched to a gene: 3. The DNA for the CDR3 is TGTGCCAGCAGTTACTCGACAGGGGTTGATGGCTACACCTTC. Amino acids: CASSYSTGVDGYTF.

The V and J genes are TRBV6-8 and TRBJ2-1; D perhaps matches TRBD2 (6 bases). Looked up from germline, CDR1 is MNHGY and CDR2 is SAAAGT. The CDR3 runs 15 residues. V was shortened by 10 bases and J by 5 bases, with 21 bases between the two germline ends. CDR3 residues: CANPNRLAVHNEQFF. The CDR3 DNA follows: TGTGCCAACCCAAATCGCTTAGCGGTTCACAATGAGCAGTTCTTC.

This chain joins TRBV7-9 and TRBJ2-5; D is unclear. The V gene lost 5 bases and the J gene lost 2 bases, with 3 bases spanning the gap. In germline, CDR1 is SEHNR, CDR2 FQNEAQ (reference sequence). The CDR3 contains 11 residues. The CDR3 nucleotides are TGTGCCAGCAGCAAGCAAGAGACCCAGTACTTC. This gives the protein CASSKQETQYF.

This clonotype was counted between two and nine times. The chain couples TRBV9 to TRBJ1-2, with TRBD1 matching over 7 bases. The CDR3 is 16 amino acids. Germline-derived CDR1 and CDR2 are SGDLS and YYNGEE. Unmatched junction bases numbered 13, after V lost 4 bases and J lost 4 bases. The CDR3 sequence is CASSSNTGTDVYGYTF. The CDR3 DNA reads TGTGCCAGCAGCTCCAACACCGGGACAGACGTCTATGGCTACACCTTC.

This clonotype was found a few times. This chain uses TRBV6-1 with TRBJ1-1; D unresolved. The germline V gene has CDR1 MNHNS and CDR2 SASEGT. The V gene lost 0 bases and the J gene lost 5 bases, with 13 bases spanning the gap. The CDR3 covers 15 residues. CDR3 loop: CASSEAPRGWTEAFF. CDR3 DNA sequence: TGTGCCAGCAGTGAAGCGCCGCGGGGATGGACTGAAGCTTTCTTT.

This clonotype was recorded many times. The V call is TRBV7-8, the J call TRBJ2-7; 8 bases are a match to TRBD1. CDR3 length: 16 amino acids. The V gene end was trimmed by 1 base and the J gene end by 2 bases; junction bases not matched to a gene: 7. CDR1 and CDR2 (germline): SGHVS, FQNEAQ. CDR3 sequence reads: CASSLGRRQGPYEQYF. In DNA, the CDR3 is TGTGCCAGCAGCTTAGGGAGGAGACAGGGGCCCTACGAGCAGTACTTC.

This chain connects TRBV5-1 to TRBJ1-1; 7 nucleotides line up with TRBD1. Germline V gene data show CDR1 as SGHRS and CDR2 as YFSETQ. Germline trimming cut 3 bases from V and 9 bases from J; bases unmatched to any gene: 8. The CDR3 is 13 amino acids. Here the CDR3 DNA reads TGCGCCAGCAGCTCGGGACAGCCTCAACAAGCTTTCTTT. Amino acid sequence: CASSSGQPQQAFF.

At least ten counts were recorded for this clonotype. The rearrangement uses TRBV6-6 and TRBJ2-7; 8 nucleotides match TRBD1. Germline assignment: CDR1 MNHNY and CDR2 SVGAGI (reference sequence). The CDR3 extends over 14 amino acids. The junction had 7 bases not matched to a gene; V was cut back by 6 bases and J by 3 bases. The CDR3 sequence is CASSSRGTGYEQYF. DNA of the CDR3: TGTGCCAGCAGCTCCCGCGGGACAGGCTACGAGCAGTACTTC.

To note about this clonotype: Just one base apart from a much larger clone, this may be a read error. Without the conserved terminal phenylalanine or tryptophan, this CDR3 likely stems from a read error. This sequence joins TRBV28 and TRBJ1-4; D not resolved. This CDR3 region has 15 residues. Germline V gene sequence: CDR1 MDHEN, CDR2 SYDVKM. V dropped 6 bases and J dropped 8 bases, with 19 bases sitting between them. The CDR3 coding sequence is TGTGCCAGCAGCCACCTTGTGGAGTGGGAAGAAAAACTGTTTGTT. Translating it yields CASSHLVEWEEKLFV.